This T cell receptor (beta chain) was identified during a study of shared clonotypes between healthy human individuals. Germline CDR1 reads MNHNS; CDR2 reads SASEGT. Trimming removed 8 bases from V and 2 bases from J; junction bases left unmatched: 9. This CDR3 is built from 15 residues. The assay was immunoSEQ multiplex PCR, and TCRdb's table has in-frame clones only and misses some. Of about 92,000 clones listed, over 60% are singletons. The source material was memory CD8+ T cells sorted from blood. Subset defined: CD45RO+ cells pooled with CCR7-negative TemRA cells. This chain links TRBV6-1 with TRBJ2-5, with 9 positions matching TRBD1. The sequence was obtained from a man aged 30 to 45 in good health. The CDR3 loop is CASEEATGGQETQYF. For the CDR3, the DNA is TGTGCCAGCGAGGAGGCGACAGGGGGTCAAGAGACCCAGTACTTC.